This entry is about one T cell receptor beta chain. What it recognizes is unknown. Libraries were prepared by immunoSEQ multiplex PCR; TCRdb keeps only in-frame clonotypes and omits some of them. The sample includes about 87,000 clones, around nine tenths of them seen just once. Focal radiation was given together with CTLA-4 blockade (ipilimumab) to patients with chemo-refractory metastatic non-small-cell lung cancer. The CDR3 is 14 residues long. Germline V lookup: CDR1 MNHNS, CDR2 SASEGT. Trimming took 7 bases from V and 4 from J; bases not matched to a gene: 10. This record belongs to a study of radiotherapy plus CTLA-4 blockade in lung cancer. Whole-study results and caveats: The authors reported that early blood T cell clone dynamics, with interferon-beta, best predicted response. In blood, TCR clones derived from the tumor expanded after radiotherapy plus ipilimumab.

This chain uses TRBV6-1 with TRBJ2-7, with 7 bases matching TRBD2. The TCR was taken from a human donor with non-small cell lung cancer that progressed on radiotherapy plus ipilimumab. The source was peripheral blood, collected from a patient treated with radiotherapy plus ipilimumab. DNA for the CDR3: TGTGCCAGCAACGAACTGGGGAGGGGTTACGAGCAGTACTTC. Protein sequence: CASNELGRGYEQYF.